This T cell receptor beta chain was recovered during a study of OX40 agonist ivuxolimab in advanced cancers. This table comes from immunoSEQ multiplex PCR, and its TCRdb copy is limited to in-frame clones, with some not included. Of tens of thousands of clones listed, 75% to 85% are singletons. The TCR was taken from an adult with an advanced solid tumor such as melanoma, head and neck, liver or kidney cancer. This material consisted of CD4+ or CD8+ T cells sorted from blood, taken in a trial of the OX40 agonist ivuxolimab.

In nucleotides, the CDR3 is TGTGCCAGCAGCCCCCGCCGACAGCCGTTCTATGGCTACACCTTC. Translating it yields CASSPRRQPFYGYTF. This chain joins TRBV9 and TRBJ1-2; TRBD1 is a possible D gene (5 bases). Deletions cut 4 bases from V and 4 bases from J, with 17 bases between. The germline gives CDR1 SGDLS, CDR2 YYNGEE. CDR3 length equals 15 residues.